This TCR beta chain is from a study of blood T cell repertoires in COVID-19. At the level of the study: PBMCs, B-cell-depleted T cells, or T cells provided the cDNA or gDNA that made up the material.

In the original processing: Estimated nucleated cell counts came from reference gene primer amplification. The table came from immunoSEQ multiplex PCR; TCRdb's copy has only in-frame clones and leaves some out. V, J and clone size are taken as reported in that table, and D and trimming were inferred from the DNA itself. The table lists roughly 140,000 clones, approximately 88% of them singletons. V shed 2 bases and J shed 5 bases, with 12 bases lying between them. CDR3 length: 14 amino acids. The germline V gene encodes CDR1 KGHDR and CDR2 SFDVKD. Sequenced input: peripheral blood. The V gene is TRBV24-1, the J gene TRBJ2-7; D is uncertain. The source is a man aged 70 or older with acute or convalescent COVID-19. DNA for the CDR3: TGTGCCACCAGTGATTCGACTTGGCCACACGAGCAGTACTTC. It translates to CATSDSTWPHEQYF.